The clone carrying this T cell receptor (beta chain) was observed many times. These data belong to a study of regulatory T cells in long-lasting Graves disease. Construction of TCR beta libraries relied on iRepertoire HTBI primers and on Arm-PCR targeting CDR3 regions. Original data processing: Segment identification across samples yielded about 60 TRBV and about 13 TRBJ segments. TCRdb ran MiXCR on the multiplex PCR reads and lists one entry per CDR3 protein. The V and J calls were determined by TCRdb, not by the authors. The sample carries roughly 400,000 distinct CDR3 sequences, around 21% recorded once. With 2 bases removed from V and 4 bases from J, the gap between germline ends came to 11 bases. This CDR3 has 14 residues. CDR1 and CDR2 from the germline V gene are MNHEY and SVGAGI. Indicated time point: persistent/refractory GD, antithyroid drugs over 5 years with positive TRAb. PBMCs provided the RNA from which the TCR library was made.

The sequence derives from a female donor with Graves disease. The sample consisted of peripheral blood mononuclear cells (PBMCs), taken when the disease was refractory, from a patient treated with antithyroid drugs. The chain has TRBV6-5 and TRBJ1-2; D unclear. In DNA form, the CDR3 reads TGTGCCAGCAGTTACCGGACGGACGGCTATGGCTACACCTTC. Translating it yields CASSYRTDGYGYTF.